Included here is one TCR beta chain sequence, with context. Its target is not known. V was trimmed by 4 bases and J by 4 bases, leaving 8 bases between them. The CDR3 has 12 residues. Germline V gives CDR1 SQVTM, CDR2 ANQGSEA. Clones were sequenced by immunoSEQ multiplex PCR, and TCRdb holds only the in-frame ones, with some missing. The profile shows tens of thousands of clones, roughly 84% of them singletons. This sample was included in a study of T cell clones after liver transplantation. Study-level points and caveats: A larger donor-reactive than third-party decline suggested partial antigen-specific deletion.

V is TRBV29-1 and J is TRBJ1-3; D is undetermined. The TCR originated in a human donor who received a liver transplant. Material: CD4+ T cells from blood, obtained before liver transplant. The chain's CDR3 is CSVGGMGNTIYF. CDR3 bases: TGCAGCGTTGGAGGGATGGGAAACACCATATATTTT.